The clone carrying this TCR beta chain was seen a few times. TCR alpha and TCR beta cDNA libraries with sample barcodes and UMIs came from 5'RACE using constant-segment primers. TCRdb called the 5' RACE reads again in MiXCR, with one record for every CDR3 protein. The data hold a few hundred thousand distinct CDR3 sequences, with around 25% observed a single time. This sample is part of a study of T-cell memory formation after mild COVID-19. The germline gives CDR1 GTSNPN, CDR2 SVGIG (reference sequence). Trimming pared 5 bases from V and 5 bases from J, leaving 15 bases between. The CDR3 spans 13 residues.

This clonotype was sampled from an adult woman who had mild COVID-19 (a few samples of this study predate the infection). Cell type and time point are not known. This sequence joins TRBV30 and TRBJ2-5, with D maybe TRBD2 (6 bases). The sequenced material came from PBMCs or a T cell subset sorted from them (not recorded which). This chain's CDR3 is CAWGRRAGETQYF. In DNA form, the CDR3 reads TGTGCCTGGGGCCGGAGGGCAGGGGAGACCCAGTACTTC.